The 24 T cell receptor beta chains below were found in one sample sequenced in a study of blood T cell repertoires in COVID-19. Clones were sequenced by immunoSEQ multiplex PCR, and TCRdb holds only the in-frame ones, with some missing. This repertoire shows about 160,000 clones, 82% found once; its top ten account for more than 9%. Source material: peripheral blood. The receptor set was obtained from a woman aged 80 or over with active or convalescent COVID-19.

The rearrangement links TRBV21-1 to TRBJ1-3; the D call of TRBD1 is as the table states it, not checked on the DNA. TRBV21-1 is a pseudogene locus. The CDR3 has 17 residues. The chain's CDR3 is CASSKGGARHLGNTIYF. The CDR3 coding sequence is TGTGCCAGCAGCAAGGGTGGGGCCCGGCACCTCGGAAACACCATATATTTT.

V is TRBV10-3 and J is TRBJ1-1, with TRBD1 identical over 7 bases. Germline trimming cut 6 bases from V and 0 bases from J; bases unmatched to any gene: 4. This CDR3 contains 14 residues. Germline V gives CDR1 ENHRY, CDR2 SYGVKD. The CDR3 protein is CAISYRGMNTEAFF. The CDR3 bases are TGTGCCATCAGCTACAGGGGTATGAACACTGAAGCTTTCTTT.

The chain has TRBV9 and TRBJ2-1; 8 nucleotides match TRBD2. Germline-derived CDR1 and CDR2 are SGDLS and YYNGEE. There are 16 residues in the CDR3. V gave up 3 bases and J gave up 0 bases; unmatched junction bases: 5. The DNA of the CDR3 is TGTGCCAGCAGCGAAAGCGGGAGTATCTCCTACAATGAGCAGTTCTTC. Its protein is CASSESGSISYNEQFF. Complete variable domain (other parts from reference TRBV9 and TRBJ2-1): DSGVTQTPKHLITATGQRVTLRCSPRSGDLSVYWYQQSLDQGLQFLIQYYNGEERAKGNILERFSAQQFPDLHSELNLSSLELGDSALYFCASSESGSISYNEQFFGPGTRLTVL.

This clone showed up just a few times. The chain employs TRBV28 and TRBJ2-5; 9 bases match TRBD2. CDR1 is MDHEN, CDR2 SYDVKM, per germline. Losses at the gene ends were 7 bases for V and 1 base for J; bases not matched to a gene: 13. The CDR3 consists of 17 residues. CDR3 DNA sequence: TGTGCCAGCACCTACGGGTCGGCGGGAGGGGGCCAAGAGACCCAGTACTTC. It codes for CASTYGSAGGGQETQYF.

This rearrangement joins TRBV5-4 to TRBJ2-3; 7 bases agree with TRBD2. There are 14 residues in the CDR3. CDR1 and CDR2 from the germline V gene are SGHNT and YYREEE (reference sequence). The ends lost 1 base at V and 6 bases at J; junction bases unmatched: 5. The CDR3 here is CASSLRRETDTQYF. For the CDR3, the DNA is TGTGCCAGCAGCTTGAGGCGGGAGACTGATACGCAGTATTTT. The full variable domain, with the rest looked up from reference TRBV5-4 and TRBJ2-3, is ETGVTQSPTHLIKTRGQQVTLRCSSQSGHNTVSWYQQALGQGPQFIFQYYREEENGRGNFPPRFSGLQFPNYSSELNVNALELDDSALYLCASSLRRETDTQYFGPGTRLTVL.

The V call is TRBV12-5, the J call TRBJ2-7, with 7 bases aligning to TRBD1. Germline-derived CDR1 and CDR2 are LGHNT and FRNRAP. With 1 base clipped from V and 4 bases from J, the junction kept 16 bases outside the gene matches. The CDR3 has 18 amino acids. The CDR3 sequence is CASGLGTGPTGLLYEQYF. The CDR3, as DNA: TGTGCTAGTGGTTTGGGGACAGGACCCACTGGCCTTCTTTACGAGCAGTACTTC.

The chain combines TRBV7-6 with TRBJ2-5; TRBD2 aligns across 14 bases. V lost 5 bases to trimming and J lost 5 bases; unmatched junction nucleotides: 4. The CDR3 length is 15 residues. The germline V gene encodes CDR1 SGHVS and CDR2 FNYEAQ. The CDR3: CASSLGLAGVETQYF. CDR3 DNA sequence: TGTGCCAGCAGCCTGGGACTAGCGGGAGTCGAGACCCAGTACTTC.

This chain joins TRBV14 and TRBJ2-3, with 8 bases fitting TRBD2. V was clipped by 4 bases and J by 11 bases; unmatched bases: 14. The CDR3 is made up of 15 amino acids. Germline assignment: CDR1 SGHDN and CDR2 FVKESK. In DNA form, the CDR3 reads TGTGCCAGCAGCCCCTCTAGCGGGCCGATCCCGGGGCAGTATTTT. It codes for CASSPSSGPIPGQYF.

V and J are TRBV18 and TRBJ2-2; the match to TRBD1 covers 8 bases. Losses at the gene ends were 3 bases for V and 2 bases for J; bases not matched to a gene: 5. This CDR3 has 16 residues. The germline gives CDR1 KGHSH, CDR2 LQKENI. CDR3 sequence: CASSPIGQGNTGELFF. The CDR3 coding sequence is TGTGCCAGCTCACCGATTGGACAGGGTAACACCGGGGAGCTGTTTTTT.

The rearrangement joins TRBV18 to TRBJ2-3, with 8 bases identical to TRBD2. The length of the CDR3 is 18 residues. Germline CDR1 KGHSH, CDR2 LQKENI. J lost 2 bases, V lost 0 bases, and 10 bases had no gene match. For the CDR3, the DNA is TGTGCCAGCTCACCACCATTTAGCGGGACATCTCACACAGATACGCAGTATTTT. Its translation: CASSPPFSGTSHTDTQYF.

This chain joins TRBV27 and TRBJ2-7; 10 bases align to TRBD1. Germline V lookup: CDR1 MNHEY, CDR2 SMNVEV (reference sequence). The CDR3 runs to 15 residues. Trimming at V came to 4 bases and at J to 2 bases, leaving 5 bases not matched to a gene. The CDR3 sequence is CASSSPGTGAYEQYF. The CDR3 nucleotides are TGTGCCAGCAGTTCTCCCGGGACAGGGGCCTACGAGCAGTACTTC.

The gene calls are TRBV6-5 and TRBJ1-2; 8 bases are a match to TRBD1. The germline V gene encodes CDR1 MNHEY and CDR2 SVGAGI. This CDR3 is 13 amino acids long. V gave up 4 bases and J gave up 8 bases; unmatched junction bases: 6. CDR3 sequence reads: CASSFDRGGGYTF. The CDR3 DNA reads as TGTGCCAGCAGTTTCGACAGGGGTGGGGGCTACACCTTC.

J is TRBJ2-5 and V is TRBV6-5, with a weak D call TRBD2 (5 bases). The germline gives CDR1 MNHEY, CDR2 SVGAGI. Trimming shortened V by 6 bases and J by 2 bases, and 13 bases separated the two germline ends. This CDR3 is 14 amino acids long. CDR3 in DNA: TGTGCCAGCAGGGAGACACCGGGACAAGAGACCCAGTACTTC. Translation: CASRETPGQETQYF.

The chain is built from TRBV5-8 and TRBJ1-6; TRBD1 matches at 7 bases. With 4 bases clipped from V and 4 bases from J, the junction kept 5 bases outside the gene matches. The CDR3 extends over 15 amino acids. Germline V gene data show CDR1 as SGHTS and CDR2 as YDEGEE. The CDR3 sequence: CASSVGQEYNSPLHF. The CDR3 DNA follows: TGTGCCAGCAGCGTTGGACAGGAGTATAATTCACCCCTCCACTTT.

V is TRBV7-2 and J is TRBJ1-5, with 7 bases matching TRBD1. V shed 1 base, J shed 4 bases, and the junction held 4 bases outside the gene matches. The CDR3 is made up of 15 amino acids. Germline V gene sequence: CDR1 SGHTA, CDR2 FQGNSA. The CDR3 is CASSLGGQPNQPQHF. In nucleotides, the CDR3 is TGTGCCAGCAGCTTAGGGGGACAGCCGAATCAGCCCCAGCATTTT.

The chain links TRBV3-1 (or the pseudogene TRBV3-2) to TRBJ1-2; D might be TRBD1 (6 bases). Trimming stripped 4 bases from V and 4 bases from J, with 16 bases between. This CDR3 spans 15 amino acids. CDR1 and CDR2 (germline): LGHDT, YNNKEL (reference sequence). The CDR3 region is CASSPAGGAGYGYTF. CDR3 sequence (DNA): TGTGCCAGCAGCCCCGCCGGGGGGGCAGGCTATGGCTACACCTTC.

This clone was observed a few times. The rearrangement uses TRBV2 and TRBJ2-3; possible D gene TRBD1, 6 bases. Trimming took 2 bases from V and 1 from J, leaving 10 bases between them. Germline V gives CDR1 SNHLY, CDR2 FYNNEI. The CDR3 has 15 residues. The CDR3 coding sequence is TGTGCCAGCAGTGAAACAGGGCTGGGCACAGATACGCAGTATTTT. Encoded protein: CASSETGLGTDTQYF.

The J gene is TRBJ2-3, the V gene TRBV18; D is unclear. This CDR3 has 12 residues. V was cut by 0 bases and J by 6 bases, with 4 bases left in between. Germline V lookup: CDR1 KGHSH, CDR2 LQKENI. The CDR3 DNA reads TGTGCCAGCTCACCACCCCGTGATACGCAGTATTTT. Translation gives CASSPPRDTQYF.

The CDR3 DNA reads TGTGCCAGTAGTTCGGACAGGGCTAGCAATCAGCCCCAGCATTTT. It is translated as CASSSDRASNQPQHF. This rearrangement joins TRBV19 to TRBJ1-5; 8 positions agree with TRBD1. The CDR3 runs 15 residues. Germline loops: CDR1 LNHDA, CDR2 SQIVND (reference sequence). V dropped 5 bases and J dropped 0; count of bases not matched to a gene: 3.

J is TRBJ1-2 and V is TRBV28; D not resolved. Trimming stripped 7 bases from V and 0 bases from J, with 9 bases between. The CDR3 covers 13 residues. Per germline, CDR1 MDHEN and CDR2 SYDVKM. CDR3 DNA: TGTGCCAGCACCTTCAGCGCTAACTATGGCTACACCTTC. This codes for CASTFSANYGYTF.

This clone was seen only once. J is TRBJ1-1 and V is TRBV4-1, with D perhaps TRBD1 (5 bases). Trimming cost V 4 bases and J 4 bases, with 19 bases left between them. Germline CDR1 and CDR2: MGHRA and YSYEKL. The CDR3 totals 16 residues. CDR3 amino acids: CASSPQMRQWATEAFF. CDR3 DNA sequence: TGCGCCAGCAGCCCACAGATGCGACAGTGGGCCACTGAAGCTTTCTTT.

The rearrangement uses TRBV6-5 and TRBJ1-1; 7 bases agree with TRBD1. The germline gives CDR1 MNHEY, CDR2 SVGAGI. V shed 0 bases and J 0 bases; nucleotides not matched to a gene: 4. The CDR3 spans 16 residues. CDR3 residues: CASSYSGGFLNTEAFF. The CDR3 DNA reads TGTGCCAGCAGTTACTCAGGGGGCTTTTTGAACACTGAAGCTTTCTTT.

This clone was recorded many times. The chain employs TRBV6-5 and TRBJ2-3, with 7 bases fitting TRBD2. Germline V gives CDR1 MNHEY, CDR2 SVGAGI. Germline trimming cut 6 bases from V and 0 bases from J; bases unmatched to any gene: 6. The CDR3 is 15 amino acids. CDR3 amino acids: CASSSSGASTDTQYF. The CDR3 DNA reads TGTGCCAGCAGCAGCAGCGGGGCTAGCACAGATACGCAGTATTTT.

V and J are TRBV21-1 and TRBJ1-5; TRBD1 is the table's D call and was not checked against the DNA. TRBV21-1 counts as a pseudogene. The CDR3 totals 17 residues. The CDR3: CASIDREEARGNQPQHF. Here the CDR3 DNA reads TGTGCCAGTATTGACAGGGAGGAGGCCCGTGGCAATCAGCCCCAGCATTTT.